This TCR beta chain originates from a study of blood T cell repertoires in COVID-19. In the study overall: Spain, Italy and the United States supplied samples that represented acute and convalescent COVID-19.

Method: immunoSEQ multiplex PCR; TCRdb's copy keeps in-frame clones and lacks some. This sample yields around 470,000 clones, of which 80% to 95% are seen a single time; 0.6% belongs to the top ten. Researchers sorted participants into cohorts using their self-reported clinical history. Either two negative PCRs, clearance, or symptom resolution qualified Cohort 3 donors as recovered. The sequence was collected from a man between 18 and 35 years old who had recovered from COVID-19. The sample taken for sequencing was PBMCs or T cells enriched from blood (not recorded which).

CDR3 protein: CASSDRVKVPYF. CDR3 nucleotides: TGTGCCAGCAGCGACAGGGTAAAGGTCCCGTACTTC. The V gene is TRBV13, the J gene TRBJ2-7, with 7 bases that match TRBD1. Trimming cost V 5 bases and J 12 bases; bases outside gene matches: 10. This CDR3 region has 12 residues. CDR1 and CDR2 (germline): PRHDT, FYEKMQ (reference sequence). The variable domain in full, completed from reference TRBV13 and TRBJ2-7, reads AAGVIQSPRHLIKEKRETATLKCYPIPRHDTVYWYQQGPGQDPQFLISFYEKMQSDKGSIPDRFSAQQFSDYHSELNMSSLELGDSALYFCASSDRVKVPYFGPGTRLTVT.